This passage covers 31 T cell receptor beta chains from one sample sequenced in a study of blood T cell repertoires in COVID-19. The table came from immunoSEQ multiplex PCR; TCRdb's copy has only in-frame clones and leaves some out. The repertoire holds fewer than 200,000 clones, with roughly four fifths as singletons. Sequenced material: peripheral blood. The receptor source for this set is a woman of 80 years or more with acute or convalescent COVID-19.

V gene TRBV7-2 combines with J gene TRBJ1-1; TRBD1 matches at 8 bases. CDR1 and CDR2 (germline): SGHTA, FQGNSA. V lost 1 base to trimming and J lost 11 bases; unmatched junction nucleotides: 3. The CDR3 covers 12 residues. CDR3 sequence reads: CASSLVDRVAFF. Written as DNA, the CDR3 is TGTGCCAGCAGCTTAGTGGACAGGGTGGCTTTCTTT.

The rearrangement uses TRBV10-3 and TRBJ1-2, with 7 bases lining up with TRBD1. The CDR3 spans 13 residues. Germline CDR1 is ENHRY and CDR2 is SYGVKD. Germline trimming cut 4 bases from V and 6 bases from J; bases unmatched to any gene: 5. CDR3 coding DNA: TGTGCCATCAGTGTCGACAGGGCCGATGGCTACACCTTC. Its translation is CAISVDRADGYTF.

The genes are TRBV3-1 (or the pseudogene TRBV3-2) and TRBJ2-7; weak D call: TRBD2 (5 bases). Germline assignment: CDR1 LGHDT and CDR2 YNNKEL (reference sequence). With 4 bases removed from V and 10 bases from J, the gap between germline ends came to 14 bases. This CDR3 has 12 residues. The CDR3 nucleotides are TGTGCCAGCAGCCGTGAGGGTGAACGTCAGTACTTC. It yields the protein CASSREGERQYF.

A few counts support this clone. The chain is built from TRBV9 and TRBJ1-5, with D possibly being TRBD1 (6 bases). The germline gives CDR1 SGDLS, CDR2 YYNGEE. Trimming took off 4 bases at V and 7 bases at J, with 18 bases between the two ends. The CDR3 extends over 15 amino acids. CDR3 coding DNA: TGTGCCAGCAGCCCCGTTGGGGGCGAAGGGCAGCCCCAGCATTTT. Its protein product is CASSPVGGEGQPQHF.

The rearrangement joins TRBV7-2 to TRBJ1-6; 9 bases fit TRBD1. The ends lost 5 bases at V and 9 bases at J; junction bases unmatched: 14. The CDR3 length is 17 residues. Germline V gene lookup returns CDR1 SGHTA and CDR2 FQGNSA. CDR3 amino acids: CASSPRGSGTGPSPLHF. In nucleotides, the CDR3 is TGTGCCAGCAGCCCGAGGGGATCCGGGACAGGGCCTTCACCCCTCCACTTT.

The rearrangement uses TRBV2 and TRBJ2-7, with 10 bases lining up with TRBD1. Germline CDR1 reads SNHLY; CDR2 reads FYNNEI. J lost 3 bases, V lost 6 bases, and 5 bases had no gene match. This CDR3 comprises 14 residues. CDR3 protein: CASSGQGGFYEQYF. The CDR3, as DNA: TGTGCCAGCAGCGGACAGGGGGGTTTCTACGAGCAGTACTTC.

V gene TRBV10-3 combines with J gene TRBJ2-3; TRBD1 might be the D (6 bases). The CDR3 runs to 18 residues. CDR1 ENHRY and CDR2 SYGVKD come from the germline V gene. The V and J ends lost 7 bases and 3 bases respectively, with 26 bases between them. The CDR3 here is CAIKGARDKNFLTDTQYF. The CDR3 DNA sequence: TGTGCCATCAAAGGGGCTCGGGACAAAAATTTTTTAACAGATACGCAGTATTTT.

V is TRBV11-2 and J is TRBJ2-2, with D possibly TRBD1 on 5 matching bases. Germline V gene sequence: CDR1 SGHAT, CDR2 FQNNGV. V dropped 5 bases and J dropped 6 bases, with 13 bases sitting between them. This CDR3 has 14 amino acids. The CDR3 is CASSPRSGSGELFF. DNA for the CDR3: TGTGCCAGCAGCCCCCGTTCAGGGTCCGGGGAGCTGTTTTTT.

In nucleotides, the CDR3 is TGTGCCAGCTCACCACGACTAGCGGGAGATGAGCAGTTCTTC. This gives the protein CASSPRLAGDEQFF. This chain links TRBV18 with TRBJ2-1, with TRBD2 matching 12 bases. Per germline, CDR1 KGHSH and CDR2 LQKENI. J gave up 8 bases and V 1 base, and 0 bases lay outside the gene matches. The CDR3 covers 14 residues. Complete variable domain (other parts from reference TRBV18 and TRBJ2-1): NAGVMQNPRHLVRRRGQEARLRCSPMKGHSHVYWYRQLPEEGLKFMVYLQKENIIDESGMPKERFSAEFPKEGPSILRIQQVVRGDSAAYFCASSPRLAGDEQFFGPGTRLTVL.

The chain links TRBV6-2 or TRBV6-3 to TRBJ2-5, with TRBD1 as a possible D gene (6 bases). Trimming cost V 5 bases and J 0 bases, with 13 bases left between them. This CDR3 has 15 amino acids. Germline V CDR1 and CDR2: MNHEY, SVGEGT. CDR3 coding DNA: TGTGCCAGCAGTCCGGGACAAACGTACCAAGAGACCCAGTACTTC. As protein: CASSPGQTYQETQYF.

This chain joins TRBV5-8 and TRBJ1-1, with 7 bases lining up with TRBD1. CDR1 SGHTS and CDR2 YDEGEE come from the germline V gene. CDR3 length: 14 residues. Trimming took 0 bases from V and 4 from J; bases not matched to a gene: 3. CDR3 protein: CASSLEGAGTEAFF. In DNA, the CDR3 is TGTGCCAGCAGCTTGGAGGGGGCTGGCACTGAAGCTTTCTTT.

V usage is TRBV20-1 and J usage is TRBJ1-5; perhaps TRBD1 as D (5 bases). CDR1 is DFQATT, CDR2 SNEGSKA, per germline (reference sequence). Trimming removed 3 bases at V and 3 bases at J, with 15 bases between. The CDR3 runs 15 residues. In nucleotides, the CDR3 is TGCAGTGCTAGTATAGGGGCCCCACACAATCAGCCCCAGCATTTT. This sequence encodes CSASIGAPHNQPQHF.

The chain couples TRBV7-2 to TRBJ1-1; D perhaps matches TRBD1 (5 bases). CDR1 is SGHTA, CDR2 FQGNSA, per germline. V was shortened by 5 bases and J by 1 base, with 14 bases between the two germline ends. The CDR3 covers 15 residues. The CDR3 loop is CASSPLWTTNTEAFF. DNA for the CDR3: TGTGCCAGCAGCCCCCTTTGGACAACGAACACTGAAGCTTTCTTT.

The genes are TRBV7-2 and TRBJ2-7, with 8 bases lining up with TRBD1. V shed 0 bases, J shed 7 bases, and the junction held 8 bases outside the gene matches. CDR1 SGHTA and CDR2 FQGNSA come from the germline V gene. This CDR3 has 15 residues. In DNA, the CDR3 is TGTGCCAGCAGCTTAGCCCGGACAGGGTCGGCGGAGCAGTACTTC. The encoded protein is CASSLARTGSAEQYF.

This chain links TRBV5-1 with TRBJ1-5, with 10 bases lining up with TRBD1. Germline CDR1 reads SGHRS; CDR2 reads YFSETQ. V lost 0 bases and J lost 3; bases outside the gene matches: 0. The CDR3 is 15 amino acids. Here the CDR3 reads CASSLGQGANQPQHF. The CDR3 region has the DNA TGCGCCAGCAGCTTGGGACAGGGGGCCAATCAGCCCCAGCATTTT.

In this sample, this clone turned up a few times. The chain is built from TRBV3-1 (or the pseudogene TRBV3-2) and TRBJ2-3; 7 positions agree with TRBD1. Germline V lookup: CDR1 LGHDT, CDR2 YNNKEL (reference sequence). The CDR3 covers 15 residues. V lost 2 bases, J lost 0 bases, and 2 bases stayed unmatched. The CDR3: CASSQNRGSTDTQYF. The DNA of the CDR3 is TGTGCCAGCAGCCAAAACAGGGGTAGCACAGATACGCAGTATTTT.

In this sample, this clone turned up once. The chain is built from TRBV2 and TRBJ1-4; TRBD1 agrees at 7 bases. CDR3 length: 17 amino acids. Looked up from germline, CDR1 is SNHLY and CDR2 is FYNNEI. V shed 1 base, J shed 3 bases, and the junction held 8 bases outside the gene matches. The CDR3 DNA reads TGTGCCAGCAGTGAAGGACAGGGAAGGGGGTCTAATGAAAAACTGTTTTTT. Its translation: CASSEGQGRGSNEKLFF.

This chain links TRBV7-3 with TRBJ1-1; no clear D gene. The CDR3 has 13 residues. CDR1 is SGHTA, CDR2 FQGTGA, per germline. Trimming stripped 5 bases from V and 5 bases from J, with 12 bases between. The CDR3 DNA is TGTGCCAGCAGCCAAAACTCCGGGACTGAAGCTTTCTTT. Protein: CASSQNSGTEAFF. Full variable domain (remainder filled in from reference TRBV7-3 and TRBJ1-1): GAGVSQTPSNKVTEKGKYVELRCDPISGHTALYWYRQSLGQGPEFLIYFQGTGAADDSGLPNDRFFAVRPEGSVSTLKIQRTERGDSAVYLCASSQNSGTEAFFGQGTRLTVV.

The chain employs TRBV5-1 and TRBJ2-3; D call uncertain. CDR3 length: 14 residues. The V end was cut by 4 bases, the J end by 3 bases, with 12 bases between. Germline V gene data show CDR1 as SGHRS and CDR2 as YFSETQ. The CDR3 nucleotides are TGCGCCAGCAGCCCCCCAACAGAGACAGATACGCAGTATTTT. The encoded protein is CASSPPTETDTQYF.

This chain uses TRBV5-1 with TRBJ2-7, with TRBD2 matching over 12 bases. Germline CDR1 and CDR2: SGHRS and YFSETQ. The length of the CDR3 is 18 residues. V shed 0 bases and J 3 bases; nucleotides not matched to a gene: 10. The CDR3 nucleotides are TGCGCCAGCAGCTTGGGTTCTAGCGGGAGGGCCTCGGTCTACGAGCAGTACTTC. It codes for CASSLGSSGRASVYEQYF.

V and J are TRBV19 and TRBJ1-5; tentatively, D is TRBD1 (5 bases). Germline V gene sequence: CDR1 LNHDA, CDR2 SQIVND (reference sequence). CDR3 length: 15 residues. Trimming shortened V by 6 bases and J by 1 base, and 13 bases separated the two germline ends. In DNA, the CDR3 is TGTGCCAGTAGGGCGCGGGGGGTAAGCAATCAGCCCCAGCATTTT. Translation gives CASRARGVSNQPQHF.

This chain joins TRBV3-1 (or the pseudogene TRBV3-2) and TRBJ2-7, with 12 bases that match TRBD2. The CDR3 has 17 amino acids. V shed 5 bases, J shed 2 bases, and the junction held 10 bases outside the gene matches. Germline lookup yields CDR1 LGHDT and CDR2 YNNKEL (reference sequence). CDR3: CASSKTTSGRFPYEQYF. The CDR3 DNA sequence: TGTGCCAGCAGCAAGACTACTAGCGGGAGGTTCCCCTACGAGCAGTACTTC.

The CDR3 region has the DNA TGTGCCAGCAGTGATCAGGGAGAAAAACTGTTTTTT. Encoded protein: CASSDQGEKLFF. The rearrangement uses TRBV2 and TRBJ1-4, with TRBD1 as a possible D gene (5 bases). Trimming left V 3 bases short and J 8 bases short, with 7 bases between. Germline V CDR1 and CDR2: SNHLY, FYNNEI. This CDR3 comprises 12 residues. The whole variable domain, filled in from reference TRBV2 and TRBJ1-4, reads EPEVTQTPSHQVTQMGQEVILRCVPISNHLYFYWYRQILGQKVEFLVSFYNNEISEKSEIFDDQFSVERPDGSNFTLKIRSTKLEDSAMYFCASSDQGEKLFFGSGTQLSVL.

This sequence joins TRBV5-6 and TRBJ1-1; D is uncertain. Between the trimmed V and J ends, which lost 7 bases and 0 bases, there was a span of 10 bases. Looked up from germline, CDR1 is SGHDT and CDR2 is YYEEEE. This CDR3 spans 13 amino acids. Here the CDR3 DNA reads TGTGCCAGCTGCGATATCATGAACACTGAAGCTTTCTTT. Its protein product is CASCDIMNTEAFF. The full variable domain, completed using reference TRBV5-6 and TRBJ1-1, is DAGVTQSPTHLIKTRGQQVTLRCSPKSGHDTVSWYQQALGQGPQFIFQYYEEEERQRGNFPDRFSGHQFPNYSSELNVNALLLGDSALYLCASCDIMNTEAFFGQGTRLTVV.

The chain carries TRBV19 and TRBJ1-1; 7 bases align to TRBD1. J was trimmed by 0 bases and V by 1 base; bases with no gene match: 5. CDR1 LNHDA and CDR2 SQIVND come from the germline V gene (reference sequence). This CDR3 has 16 residues. CDR3: CASSIGRGQMNTEAFF. Written as DNA, the CDR3 is TGTGCCAGTAGTATAGGCAGGGGACAGATGAACACTGAAGCTTTCTTT.

The V gene is TRBV15, the J gene TRBJ1-5; 7 positions agree with TRBD1. Germline V gene lookup returns CDR1 LNHNV and CDR2 YYDKDF (reference sequence). The CDR3 loop spans 18 amino acids. With 2 bases clipped from V and 0 bases from J, the junction kept 10 bases outside the gene matches. This CDR3 is CATSRLHRGQYSNQPQHF. For the CDR3, the DNA is TGTGCCACCAGCAGACTTCACAGGGGACAGTATAGCAATCAGCCCCAGCATTTT.

This chain joins TRBV20-1 and TRBJ1-2, with D possibly matching TRBD1 (5 bases). This CDR3 is built from 14 residues. V was cut by 3 bases and J by 2 bases, with 13 bases left in between. The V gene's germline CDR1 is DFQATT and CDR2 SNEGSKA (reference sequence). CDR3 in amino acids: CSASDIRGNYGYTF. CDR3 bases: TGCAGTGCTAGTGATATTAGGGGAAACTATGGCTACACCTTC.

The chain uses TRBV5-1 and TRBJ1-1; possibly TRBD1 for D (5 bases). The CDR3 is 13 residues long. Germline lookup yields CDR1 SGHRS and CDR2 YFSETQ. V was cut by 4 bases and J by 2 bases, with 9 bases left in between. The CDR3 loop is CASSQQVNTEAFF. The DNA for the CDR3 is TGCGCCAGCAGCCAACAGGTTAACACTGAAGCTTTCTTT.

This clone showed up just a few times. The chain couples TRBV19 to TRBJ2-1; 16 nucleotides match TRBD2. CDR3 size: 17 residues. CDR1 and CDR2 (germline): LNHDA, SQIVND (reference sequence). V lost 5 bases, J lost 3 bases, and 4 bases stayed unmatched. Written as DNA, the CDR3 is TGTGCCAGTAGTGGGACTAGCGGGGGGGTATTCTACAATGAGCAGTTCTTC. Protein product: CASSGTSGGVFYNEQFF. The whole variable domain, remainder taken from reference TRBV19 and TRBJ2-1, is DGGITQSPKYLFRKEGQNVTLSCEQNLNHDAMYWYRQDPGQGLRLIYYSQIVNDFQKGDIAEGYSVSREKKESFPLTVTSAQKNPTAFYLCASSGTSGGVFYNEQFFGPGTRLTVL.

The rearrangement joins TRBV4-3 to TRBJ1-2, with TRBD1 identical over 7 bases. J was trimmed by 5 bases and V by 3 bases; bases with no gene match: 6. The CDR3 contains 14 residues. Per the germline V gene, CDR1 is LGHNA and CDR2 is YSLEER. The CDR3: CASSQDQGVYGYTF. The CDR3 DNA reads TGCGCCAGCAGCCAGGACCAGGGGGTATATGGCTACACCTTC.

The V gene is TRBV5-1, the J gene TRBJ1-2, with D hard to call. This CDR3 comprises 13 residues. Germline CDR1 and CDR2: SGHRS and YFSETQ. V shed 4 bases and J shed 5 bases, with 12 bases lying between them. The CDR3 region is CASSEIQSYGYTF. DNA for the CDR3: TGCGCCAGCAGCGAGATACAGAGTTATGGCTACACCTTC.